The rows below give T cell receptor beta chains drawn from one sample of a study of blood T cell repertoires in COVID-19. This table comes from immunoSEQ multiplex PCR, and its TCRdb copy is limited to in-frame clones, with some not included. The sample gives over 300,000 clones, approximately 83% of which show up once; under 2.5% is in the top ten. The source material was PBMCs or T cells enriched from blood (not recorded which). All receptors come from a man aged 25 to 45 who had recovered from COVID-19. Both conserved end residues are part of each CDR3. Fields, in order: J gene, clone size, V gene, CDR3 protein. A row's size may be missing; if present it is once, few, many or a size class.

TRBJ1-4,once,TRBV5-8,CASSLVVGALLNEKLFF
TRBJ2-3,NA,TRBV11-3,CASSEVSGGVTDTQYF
TRBJ2-3,few,TRBV24-1,CATSDTRRRGGLVATDTQYF
TRBJ1-1,few,TRBV12-3/TRBV12-4,CASNRSPNTEAFF
TRBJ2-3,NA,TRBV7-3,CASSLYFAGGRADTQYF
TRBJ1-5,NA,TRBV7-2,CASSLGGGVGQPQHF
TRBJ1-5,NA,TRBV6-5,CASRLDINQPQHF
TRBJ1-1,NA,TRBV29-1,CSVLGIGGRDTEAFF
TRBJ1-3,NA,TRBV25-1,CASSPGTPVSGNTIYF
TRBJ1-1,NA,TRBV2,CASRGSDRPPEAFF
TRBJ1-2,NA,TRBV5-5,CASSASFDRGPGYTF
TRBJ2-3,NA,TRBV3-1/TRBV3-2,CASSPHSGGSTDTQYF
TRBJ1-2,NA,TRBV5-4,CASSLEGVYGYTF
TRBJ2-1,NA,TRBV18,CASSPSGRDNEQFF
TRBJ1-2,once,TRBV11-2,CASSVNRGYTF
TRBJ2-3,NA,TRBV6-5,CASSYSQLDTQYF
TRBJ2-7,NA,TRBV19,CASSISRGYEQYF
TRBJ2-5,NA,TRBV29-1,CSVNPSGETQYF
TRBJ2-5,NA,TRBV9,CASSVGSGGTQETQYF
TRBJ1-5,NA,TRBV6-2/TRBV6-3,CASSHRNWGAQHF
TRBJ2-3,NA,TRBV10-3,CAISPGQSTDTQYF
TRBJ1-4,NA,TRBV5-1,CASSWTGGGEKLFF
TRBJ2-3,NA,TRBV4-3,CASSQLGGGPTDTQYF
TRBJ2-1,NA,TRBV9,CASSVDRSSGSYNEQFF
TRBJ2-1,few,TRBV7-9,CASSYWPGGTYNEQFF
TRBJ1-4,NA,TRBV2,CASRNGQGIPNEKLFF
TRBJ1-1,NA,TRBV29-1,CSVGFAGRVGTEAFF
TRBJ1-2,NA,TRBV11-2,CASSLGGEYGYTF
TRBJ1-6,NA,TRBV27,CASSFRNSPLHF
TRBJ1-1,NA,TRBV5-1,CASSREGGASEAFF
TRBJ2-2,many,TRBV7-9,CAGTVTGSNTGELFF
TRBJ2-6,NA,TRBV7-9,CASSLVYRGRGGANVLTF
TRBJ1-1,NA,TRBV5-1,CASSPGQGNTEAFF
TRBJ1-4,NA,TRBV9,CASSVGGTANEKLFF
TRBJ2-5,NA,TRBV30,CAWSVGRTQYF